These 31 T cell receptor beta chains share one sample of origin, sequenced in a study of cytomegalovirus exposure and HLA in healthy donors (dated by TCRdb to about 2017). Library preparation employed the immunoSEQ multiplex PCR assay. A mixture of 60 forward primers for TCR Vbeta segments and 13 reverse primers for TCR Jbeta segments was used in the multiplex PCR. This is the immuneACCESS table as TCRdb keeps it, with only in-frame sequences that have V and J called. A part of the clones is gone; compared with another copy, unresolved V genes explain less than half, and the rest is unexplained. The sample table lists 200,000 to 250,000 clones, under 90% of them with a count of one. In total, the top ten clones hold over 1% of the sample. The sample was PBMCs. These receptors originate from a human donor in good health.

V gene TRBV18 combines with J gene TRBJ2-5; D may be TRBD2 (6 bases). The V gene's germline CDR1 is KGHSH and CDR2 LQKENI. Trimming left V 5 bases short and J 2 bases short, with 9 bases between. The CDR3 extends over 13 amino acids. DNA of the CDR3: TGTGCCAGCTCAACCGGGACTCAAGAGACCCAGTACTTC. This codes for CASSTGTQETQYF.

The chain links TRBV5-1 to TRBJ2-7; D is perhaps TRBD1 (6 bases). Between the trimmed V and J ends, which lost 3 bases and 7 bases, there was a span of 17 bases. The CDR3 loop spans 14 amino acids. CDR1 and CDR2 from the germline V gene are SGHRS and YFSETQ. In DNA, the CDR3 is TGCGCCAGCAGCTCCGGACAGCGACCTTCGGAGCAGTACTTC. The encoded protein is CASSSGQRPSEQYF.

The V call is TRBV5-1, the J call TRBJ2-5, with TRBD1 matching over 7 bases. Trimming took 1 base from V and 3 from J; bases not matched to a gene: 6. This CDR3 is built from 15 residues. CDR1 and CDR2 from the germline V gene are SGHRS and YFSETQ. CDR3 nucleotide sequence: TGCGCCAGCAGCTTGTTTTCTACAGGGGAAGAGACCCAGTACTTC. It encodes CASSLFSTGEETQYF.

The chain links TRBV4-1 to TRBJ2-2; the D gene is possibly TRBD2 (6 bases). This CDR3 contains 15 residues. Germline values: CDR1 MGHRA, CDR2 YSYEKL. The V and J ends lost 4 bases and 0 bases respectively, with 9 bases between them. Here the CDR3 reads CASSRAGPNTGELFF. The CDR3 region has the DNA TGCGCCAGCAGCCGGGCGGGACCGAACACCGGGGAGCTGTTTTTT.

The V and J genes are TRBV5-5 and TRBJ2-1, with TRBD2 as a possible D gene (6 bases). Trimming left V 4 bases short and J 9 bases short, with 14 bases between. Germline CDR1 is SGHKS and CDR2 is YYEKEE (reference sequence). The CDR3 consists of 13 residues. For the CDR3, the DNA is TGTGCCAGCAGCGTCCAGGGAGGCGGTGAGCAGTTCTTC. Its protein product is CASSVQGGGEQFF.

This clone was picked up a small number of times. The J gene is TRBJ1-1, the V gene TRBV6-5; no firm D call. Trimming removed 0 bases at V and 3 bases at J, with 8 bases between. The CDR3 has 14 amino acids. The germline V gene encodes CDR1 MNHEY and CDR2 SVGAGI. CDR3 loop: CASSYSGGDTEAFF. The CDR3 bases are TGTGCCAGCAGTTACTCAGGCGGGGACACTGAAGCTTTCTTT.

This sequence joins TRBV12-2 and TRBJ2-3; the tabulated D call, TRBD2, remains unverified against the DNA. TRBV12-2 is a documented pseudogene. CDR3 length: 19 amino acids. The CDR3 coding sequence is TGTGCAAGTCGCTTCAGAATTAGCGGGAGCGCGATGTTCACAGATACGCAGTATTTT. This translates into CASRFRISGSAMFTDTQYF.

The CDR3 reads CASSFTGVRGYTF. DNA for the CDR3: TGTGCCAGCAGTTTCACAGGGGTGCGAGGCTACACCTTC. The V call is TRBV11-2, the J call TRBJ1-2; TRBD1 agrees at 7 bases. From germline, CDR1 is SGHAT and CDR2 FQNNGV. The V gene end was trimmed by 6 bases and the J gene end by 8 bases; junction bases not matched to a gene: 9. The CDR3 is 13 amino acids.

The V call is TRBV18, the J call TRBJ2-7; 7 bases line up with TRBD2. The CDR3 is made up of 15 amino acids. Germline V gene sequence: CDR1 KGHSH, CDR2 LQKENI. Trimming cost V 3 bases and J 2 bases; bases outside gene matches: 7. The CDR3 here is CASSPGGSLAYEQYF. The CDR3 coding sequence is TGTGCCAGCTCACCGGGGGGGTCATTAGCCTACGAGCAGTACTTC.

The chain combines TRBV27 with TRBJ2-3; the match to TRBD2 covers 12 bases. The CDR3 is made up of 15 amino acids. The germline V gene has CDR1 MNHEY and CDR2 SMNVEV (reference sequence). Unmatched junction bases numbered 3, after V lost 6 bases and J lost 2 bases. This CDR3 is CASSRLAGVTDTQYF. CDR3 nucleotides: TGTGCCAGCAGCCGACTAGCGGGAGTCACAGATACGCAGTATTTT.

The chain uses TRBV27 and TRBJ2-3; 7 bases are a match to TRBD2. The junction had 7 bases not matched to a gene; V was cut back by 2 bases and J by 5 bases. Germline CDR1 and CDR2: MNHEY and SMNVEV (reference sequence). The CDR3 runs 15 residues. The CDR3 region is CASSLAGDSGDTQYF. The CDR3 DNA reads as TGTGCCAGCAGTTTAGCGGGAGACTCAGGAGATACGCAGTATTTT.

V is TRBV7-2 and J is TRBJ1-5; D remains unclear. CDR1 SGHTA and CDR2 FQGNSA come from the germline V gene. The V and J ends lost 5 bases and 0 bases respectively, with 11 bases between them. CDR3 size: 15 residues. This CDR3 reads CASSPGGYSNQPQHF. Here the CDR3 DNA reads TGTGCCAGCAGCCCAGGCGGGTATAGCAATCAGCCCCAGCATTTT.

This sequence joins TRBV9 and TRBJ2-5; 14 nucleotides line up with TRBD2. Germline values: CDR1 SGDLS, CDR2 YYNGEE. The CDR3 sequence is 17 residues long. Trimming at V came to 6 bases and at J to 4 bases, leaving 11 bases not matched to a gene. The CDR3 loop reads CASNPGTSGSTRETQYF. The CDR3 DNA follows: TGTGCCAGCAACCCAGGGACTAGCGGGAGTACCCGAGAGACCCAGTACTTC. The variable domain in full, completed from reference TRBV9 and TRBJ2-5, reads DSGVTQTPKHLITATGQRVTLRCSPRSGDLSVYWYQQSLDQGLQFLIQYYNGEERAKGNILERFSAQQFPDLHSELNLSSLELGDSALYFCASNPGTSGSTRETQYFGPGTRLLVL.

The chain recombines TRBV10-3 with TRBJ1-2, with D perhaps TRBD1 (5 bases). The length of the CDR3 is 12 residues. V was pared by 4 bases and J by 5 bases, with 8 bases between. Germline V gene sequence: CDR1 ENHRY, CDR2 SYGVKD. CDR3 DNA sequence: TGTGCCATCAGTGGGACACGTTATGGCTACACCTTC. This gives the protein CAISGTRYGYTF.

The chain is built from TRBV11-2 and TRBJ2-7; TRBD1 might be the D (6 bases). The CDR3 is 17 residues long. V lost 5 bases to trimming and J lost 1 base, with 21 bases between them. The germline CDR1 and CDR2 sequences are SGHAT and FQNNGV. The CDR3 bases are TGTGCCAGCAGCCCCCTTGGGGGCCCAAGGGCATCCTACGAGCAGTACTTC. Its translation is CASSPLGGPRASYEQYF.

The chain uses TRBV6-5 and TRBJ1-6; D perhaps matches TRBD1 (6 bases). Trimming stripped 6 bases from V and 10 bases from J, with 13 bases between. The CDR3 loop spans 13 amino acids. Germline V CDR1 and CDR2: MNHEY, SVGAGI. CDR3 DNA: TGTGCCAGCAGACAGGGTCTTGTCTCACCCCTCCACTTT. Protein: CASRQGLVSPLHF.

The chain couples TRBV7-8 to TRBJ2-1; the match to TRBD2 covers 12 bases. The CDR3 loop spans 17 amino acids. Trimming at V came to 3 bases and at J to 5 bases, leaving 8 bases not matched to a gene. Germline values: CDR1 SGHVS, CDR2 FQNEAQ. In nucleotides, the CDR3 is TGTGCCAGCAGCTTGAGGCGACTAGCGGGGGACCACAATGAGCAGTTCTTC. Protein product: CASSLRRLAGDHNEQFF.

The chain uses TRBV9 and TRBJ2-1, with TRBD2 matching 11 bases. Unmatched junction bases numbered 9, after V lost 5 bases and J lost 5 bases. The CDR3 runs 16 residues. Per germline, CDR1 SGDLS and CDR2 YYNGEE. This CDR3 is CASSPPGTSGNNEQFF. The CDR3 region has the DNA TGTGCCAGCAGTCCCCCCGGGACTAGCGGAAACAATGAGCAGTTCTTC.

This CDR3 reads CASSLKSFQFYEQYF. The CDR3 DNA follows: TGTGCCAGCAGCTTAAAGTCCTTCCAGTTCTACGAGCAGTACTTC. The rearrangement joins TRBV7-6 to TRBJ2-7; no clear D gene. CDR3 length equals 15 residues. The germline V gene has CDR1 SGHVS and CDR2 FNYEAQ. V was shortened by 2 bases and J by 3 bases, with 14 bases between the two germline ends.

The chain links TRBV7-8 to TRBJ2-7; 8 bases are shared with TRBD2. J lost 0 bases, V lost 5 bases, and 6 bases had no gene match. CDR3 length equals 15 residues. Germline V gene sequence: CDR1 SGHVS, CDR2 FQNEAQ. The CDR3 is CASSPRGTSSYEQYF. The CDR3 coding sequence is TGTGCCAGCAGCCCCCGGGGGACTAGCTCCTACGAGCAGTACTTC.

This rearrangement joins TRBV15 to TRBJ2-1, with D unresolved. V was clipped by 0 bases and J by 4 bases, with 10 bases between them. The length of the CDR3 is 15 residues. Per germline, CDR1 LNHNV and CDR2 YYDKDF (reference sequence). The DNA of the CDR3 is TGTGCCACCAGCAGAGAAATGGGCAGTTACAATGAGCAGTTCTTC. As protein: CATSREMGSYNEQFF.

This chain connects TRBV25-1 to TRBJ1-1, with 7 positions matching TRBD1. This CDR3 region has 11 residues. Germline CDR1 is MGHDK and CDR2 is SYGVNS. V lost 6 bases, J lost 12 bases, and 7 bases stayed unmatched. The CDR3 coding sequence is TGTGCCAGCAGGGATCGACAGGGCCCTTTCTTT. It codes for CASRDRQGPFF.

Notes on this clone: The junction and the germline gene differ at one end; a read error may be behind it. The chain has TRBV7-7 and TRBJ2-5, with 11 bases identical to TRBD2. Per germline, CDR1 SSHAT and CDR2 FNYEAQ (reference sequence). This CDR3 spans 15 amino acids. The CDR3 is CASSQTSGSLETQYF. CDR3 bases: TGTGCTAGCAGCCAAACTAGCGGGAGTTTAGAGACCCAGTACTTC.

V is TRBV6-6 and J is TRBJ2-1; TRBD2 matches at 7 bases. V was pared by 11 bases and J by 0 bases, with 7 bases of the junction left unmatched. CDR1 is MNHNY, CDR2 SVGAGI, per germline (reference sequence). CDR3 length equals 14 residues. CDR3 protein: CAGASGGSYNEQFF. Here the CDR3 DNA reads TGTGCCGGCGCTAGCGGAGGCTCCTACAATGAGCAGTTCTTC.

The genes are TRBV14 and TRBJ2-1, with D perhaps TRBD1 (6 bases). Per germline, CDR1 SGHDN and CDR2 FVKESK. Trimming pared 1 base from V and 10 bases from J, leaving 14 bases between. The CDR3 covers 14 residues. CDR3 sequence: CASSQGRWGTEQFF. The CDR3 DNA reads TGTGCCAGCAGCCAAGGGAGGTGGGGGACAGAGCAGTTCTTC.

This clone was recorded once. This chain uses TRBV5-1 with TRBJ1-5; D remains unclear. The germline CDR1 and CDR2 sequences are SGHRS and YFSETQ. The V and J ends lost 2 bases and 3 bases respectively, with 6 bases between them. The CDR3 sequence is 13 residues long. In DNA, the CDR3 is TGCGCCAGCAGCTTAGGAGCCAATCAGCCCCAGCATTTT. This sequence encodes CASSLGANQPQHF.

On this clone itself: One end of the junction does not line up with germline, which may come from a read error. V is TRBV11-2 and J is TRBJ1-1; D unresolved. Germline V gene lookup returns CDR1 SGHAT and CDR2 FQNNGV. This CDR3 contains 16 residues. The CDR3 DNA follows: TGTGCCAGCAGCTTAAATATGGAGGTCGCGAACGCTGAAGCTTTCTTT. This encodes CASSLNMEVANAEAFF.

The V call is TRBV27, the J call TRBJ2-7, with D possibly TRBD1 on 6 matching bases. Trimming took 5 bases from V and 5 from J, leaving 16 bases between them. The CDR3 totals 14 residues. The germline CDR1 and CDR2 sequences are MNHEY and SMNVEV (reference sequence). The CDR3 is CASSARTVSNEQYF. DNA for the CDR3: TGTGCCAGCAGTGCCAGGACAGTGTCTAACGAGCAGTACTTC.

The V gene is TRBV19, the J gene TRBJ2-2; D perhaps matches TRBD2 (6 bases). CDR1 is LNHDA and CDR2 is SQIVND in the germline V gene (reference sequence). The CDR3 length is 19 residues. Trimming removed 1 base from V and 1 base from J, with 19 bases in between. The CDR3 DNA sequence: TGTGCCAGTAGTATAGGGTGGAGGTGGGCGGGGAGGAACACCGGGGAGCTGTTTTTT. This sequence encodes CASSIGWRWAGRNTGELFF.

The V and J genes are TRBV28 and TRBJ2-7; 7 positions match TRBD2. Trimming at V came to 5 bases and at J to 12 bases, leaving 13 bases not matched to a gene. Germline lookup yields CDR1 MDHEN and CDR2 SYDVKM. The CDR3 totals 13 residues. In DNA form, the CDR3 reads TGTGCCAGCAGTGCCGATACTAGCGTTCGTCCGTACTTC. Protein sequence: CASSADTSVRPYF. The full variable domain, rest sourced from reference TRBV28 and TRBJ2-7, is DVKVTQSSRYLVKRTGEKVFLECVQDMDHENMFWYRQDPGLGLRLIYFSYDVKMKEKGDIPEGYSVSREKKERFSLILESASTNQTSMYLCASSADTSVRPYFGPGTRLTVT.

V usage is TRBV27 and J usage is TRBJ2-1; tentative D call: TRBD2 (5 bases). CDR3 size: 15 residues. Trimming took off 4 bases at V and 1 base at J, with 11 bases between the two ends. Germline CDR1 MNHEY, CDR2 SMNVEV (reference sequence). The CDR3 DNA follows: TGTGCCAGCAGTTACAAGCGGATATCCTACAATGAGCAGTTCTTC. Amino acids: CASSYKRISYNEQFF.